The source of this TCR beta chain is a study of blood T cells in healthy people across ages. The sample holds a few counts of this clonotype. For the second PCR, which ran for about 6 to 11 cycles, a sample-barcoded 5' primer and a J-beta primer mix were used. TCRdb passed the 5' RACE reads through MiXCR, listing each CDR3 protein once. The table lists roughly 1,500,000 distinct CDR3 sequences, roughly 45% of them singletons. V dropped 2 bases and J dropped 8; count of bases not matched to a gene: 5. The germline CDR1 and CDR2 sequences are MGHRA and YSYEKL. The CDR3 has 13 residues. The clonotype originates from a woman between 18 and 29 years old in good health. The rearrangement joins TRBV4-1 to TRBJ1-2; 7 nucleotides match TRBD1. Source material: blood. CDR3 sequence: CASSQLQGQGYTF. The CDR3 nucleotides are TGCGCCAGCAGCCAACTACAGGGGCAAGGCTACACCTTC.